The clone carrying this T cell receptor beta chain was seen at least ten times. Antigen specificity is unknown. The data were obtained in a study of post-analysis software for immune sequencing data. Overall study results and limits: Patients with multiple sclerosis recorded significantly lower normalized Chao1 diversity than controls, the study found. F measure showed strong co-clustering of same-batch samples. Compared with controls, patients had more of roughly five TRBV segments, including TRBV5-6, TRBV5-1 and TRBV20-1.

The CDR3 has 15 amino acids. V dropped 5 bases and J dropped 7; count of bases not matched to a gene: 8. Germline loops: CDR1 SGHTA, CDR2 FQGNSA. Unique-molecular-identifier-tagged TCR beta cDNA libraries were used. There were about 0.95 to 11 million T cells, and 400,000 to 650,000 cDNA molecules came from them. Using its own MiXCR run on the PCR reads, TCRdb lists one record per CDR3 protein. The sample yields roughly 730,000 distinct CDR3 sequences, 30% seen once. The source material was blood. The clonotype was recovered from a girl under 18 with multiple sclerosis. The chain uses TRBV7-2 and TRBJ2-1, with 10 bases matching TRBD1. CDR3 region: CASSRPGQGINEQFF. In DNA form, the CDR3 reads TGTGCCAGCAGCCGCCCGGGACAGGGGATAAATGAGCAGTTCTTC. Based on the CDR3 plus reference TRBV7-2 and TRBJ2-1, the full variable domain is GAGVSQSPSNKVTEKGKDVELRCDPISGHTALYWYRQSLGQGLEFLIYFQGNSAPDKSGLPSDRFSAERTGGSVSTLTIQRTQQEDSAVYLCASSRPGQGINEQFFGPGTRLTVL.